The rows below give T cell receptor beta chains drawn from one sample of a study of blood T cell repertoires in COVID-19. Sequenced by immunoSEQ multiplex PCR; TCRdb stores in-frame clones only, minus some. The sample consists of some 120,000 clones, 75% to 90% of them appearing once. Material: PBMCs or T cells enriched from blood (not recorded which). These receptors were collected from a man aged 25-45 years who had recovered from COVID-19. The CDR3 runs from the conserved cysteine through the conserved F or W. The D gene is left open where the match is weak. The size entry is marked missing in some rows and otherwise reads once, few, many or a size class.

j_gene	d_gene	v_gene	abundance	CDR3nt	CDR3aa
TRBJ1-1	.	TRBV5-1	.	TGCGCCAGCAGCTTAACAGGGAAGGGAACTGAAGCTTTCTTT	CASSLTGKGTEAFF
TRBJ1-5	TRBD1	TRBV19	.	TGTGCCAGTAGTATGGGGCAGGGGGCAGCTTCGGGGCAGCCCCAGCATTTT	CASSMGQGAASGQPQHF
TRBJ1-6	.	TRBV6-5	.	TGTGCCAGCAGTTACTCGAAACAGCTCCCGACCCTCCACTTT	CASSYSKQLPTLHF
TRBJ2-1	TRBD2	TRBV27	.	TGTGCCAGCACCTGGGGTGGTAGCGGGGCGAATGAGCAGTTCTTC	CASTWGGSGANEQFF
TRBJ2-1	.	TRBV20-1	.	TGCAGTGGAAGTGAGGGCGGCGGGATAACGAATGAGCAGTTCTTC	CSGSEGGGITNEQFF
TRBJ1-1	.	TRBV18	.	TGTGCCAGCTCACCAGGGGAGTTCACTGAAGCTTTCTTT	CASSPGEFTEAFF
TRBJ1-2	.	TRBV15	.	TGTGCCACCAGCCCAGGGGAATTCGGTGGCTACACCTTC	CATSPGEFGGYTF
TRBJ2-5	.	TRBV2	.	TGTGCCAGCAGGCGGACAGAGGGAGGGGAGACCCAGTACTTC	CASRRTEGGETQYF
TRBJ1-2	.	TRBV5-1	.	TGCGCCAGCAGCGATGGACAGCTTCTTGGCTACACCTTC	CASSDGQLLGYTF
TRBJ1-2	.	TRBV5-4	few	TGTGCCAGCAGTTCGGCAGGGGATAACTATGGCTACACCTTC	CASSSAGDNYGYTF
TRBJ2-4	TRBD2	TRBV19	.	TGTGCCAGTAGACAGCGGGGGGGCCCCGGAAACATTCAGTACTTC	CASRQRGGPGNIQYF